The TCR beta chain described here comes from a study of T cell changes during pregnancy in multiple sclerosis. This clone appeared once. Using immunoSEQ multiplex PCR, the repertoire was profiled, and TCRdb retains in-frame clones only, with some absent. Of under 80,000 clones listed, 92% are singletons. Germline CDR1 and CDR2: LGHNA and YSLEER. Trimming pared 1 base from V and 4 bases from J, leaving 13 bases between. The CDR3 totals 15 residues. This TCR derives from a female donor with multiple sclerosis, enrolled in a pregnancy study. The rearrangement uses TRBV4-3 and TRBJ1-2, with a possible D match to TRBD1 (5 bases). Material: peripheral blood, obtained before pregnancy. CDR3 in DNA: TGCGCCAGCAGCCAAGGCAGGGCGAAAGGCTATGGCTACACCTTC. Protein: CASSQGRAKGYGYTF.